Sequencing of this TCR beta chain was carried out in a study of shared clonotypes between healthy human individuals. Study information: Plates per donor: three CD4 naive, three CD4 memory, two CD8 naive, one CD8 memory.

CDR1 is SNHLY, CDR2 FYNNEI, per germline. CDR3 length equals 14 residues. V was cut by 6 bases and J by 2 bases, with 10 bases left in between. Clones were read by immunoSEQ multiplex PCR, and TCRdb kept only the in-frame ones, dropping some. The sample includes 2.5 million or so clones, 85% to 95% of them seen just once. The chain recombines TRBV2 with TRBJ2-2; D remains unclear. Sequences were obtained from naive CD4+ T cells sorted from blood. Subset in this sample: CD45RA+ positively selected. The receptor was derived from a man aged 18 to 35 in good health. The chain's CDR3 is CASRGSLNTGELFF. For the CDR3, the DNA is TGTGCCAGCAGGGGGTCCCTAAACACCGGGGAGCTGTTTTTT.